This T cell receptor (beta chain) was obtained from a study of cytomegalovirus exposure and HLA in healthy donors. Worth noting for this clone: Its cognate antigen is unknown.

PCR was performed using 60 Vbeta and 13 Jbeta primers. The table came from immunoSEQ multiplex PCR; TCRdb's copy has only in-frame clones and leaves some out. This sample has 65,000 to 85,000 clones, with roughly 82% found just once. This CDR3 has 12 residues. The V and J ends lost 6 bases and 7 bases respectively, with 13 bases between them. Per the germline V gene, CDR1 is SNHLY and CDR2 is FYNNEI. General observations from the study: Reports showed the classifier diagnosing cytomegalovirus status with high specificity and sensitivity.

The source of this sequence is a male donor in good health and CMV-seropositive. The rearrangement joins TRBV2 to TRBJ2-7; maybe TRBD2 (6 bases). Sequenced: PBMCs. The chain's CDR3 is CASSQVSGEQYF. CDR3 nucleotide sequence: TGTGCCAGCAGCCAGGTCAGCGGGGAGCAGTACTTC.